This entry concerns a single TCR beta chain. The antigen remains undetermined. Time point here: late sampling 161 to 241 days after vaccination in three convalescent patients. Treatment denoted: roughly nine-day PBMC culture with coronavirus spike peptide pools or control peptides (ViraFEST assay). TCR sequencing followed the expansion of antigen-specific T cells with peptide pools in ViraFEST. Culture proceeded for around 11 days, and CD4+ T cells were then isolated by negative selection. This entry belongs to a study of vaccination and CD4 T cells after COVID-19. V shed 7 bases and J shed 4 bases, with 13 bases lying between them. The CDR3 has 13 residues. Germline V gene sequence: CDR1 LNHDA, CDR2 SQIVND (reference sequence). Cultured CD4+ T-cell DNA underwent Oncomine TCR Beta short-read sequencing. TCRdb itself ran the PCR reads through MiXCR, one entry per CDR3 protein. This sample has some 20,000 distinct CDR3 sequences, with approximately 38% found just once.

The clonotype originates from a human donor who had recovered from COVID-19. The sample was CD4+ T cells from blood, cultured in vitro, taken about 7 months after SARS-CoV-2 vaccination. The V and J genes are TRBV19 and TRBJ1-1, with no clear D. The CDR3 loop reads CASTGNPLTEAFF. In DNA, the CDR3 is TGTGCCAGTACCGGTAATCCCCTCACTGAAGCTTTCTTT.